The sequence of this T cell receptor (beta chain) was determined in a study of human T cells and chemical hapten exposure. Time point described: patch test 1, 2 weeks after DPC sensitization. Treatment given: therapeutic diphenylcyclopropenone sensitization with weekly scalp DPC. For the library, individual cDNA molecules each received unique molecular identifiers. TCRdb recomputed calls from the RACE reads with MiXCR, one row per CDR3 protein. Altogether about 69,000 distinct CDR3 sequences are present, 32% being singletons, with the ten largest covering 8.9%. The sequences come from whole blood, collected in connection with sensitization to the hapten diphenylcyclopropenone (DPC). This receptor was obtained from a middle-aged man with alopecia areata. Some clones in this sample may be carry-over from other donors' samples.

CDR3 sequence reads: CASSFGSRGFKGTQYF. CDR3 coding DNA: TGTGCCAGCAGTTTCGGGAGTAGAGGGTTTAAGGGTACGCAGTATTTT. This chain connects TRBV28 to TRBJ2-3; TRBD2 might be the D (6 bases). The CDR3 extends over 16 amino acids. Germline V gene lookup returns CDR1 MDHEN and CDR2 SYDVKM. Trimming pared 3 bases from V and 8 bases from J, leaving 21 bases between.